Below are 15 T cell receptor beta chains sequenced from a single sample in a study of T-cell reconstitution after alpha-beta-depleted transplantation in children. Unique molecular identifiers were used in preparing the TCRbeta library. TCRdb reprocessed the PCR reads via MiXCR and lists one record per CDR3 protein. The sample has approximately 150,000 distinct CDR3 sequences, around 9% seen once. Sequences were derived from PBMCs, mostly from graft donor cells, sampled 180 days after TCRalphabeta/CD19-depleted stem cell transplant. The receptors were sampled from a female patient between 2 and 15 years old who had a stem cell transplant for congenital amegakaryocytic thrombocytopenia, so the T cells may come from the graft donor.

The gene calls are TRBV5-4 and TRBJ2-5; no clear D. The germline gives CDR1 SGHNT, CDR2 YYREEE (reference sequence). Trimming stripped 4 bases from V and 4 bases from J, with 11 bases between. The CDR3 consists of 13 residues. The DNA of the CDR3 is TGTGCCAGCAGCCCTTCGGTGGTAGAGACCCAGTACTTC. Translation: CASSPSVVETQYF.

Many counts were recorded for this clonotype. The chain uses TRBV7-9 and TRBJ2-7; possibly TRBD2 for D (6 bases). Trimming cost V 5 bases and J 3 bases, with 11 bases left between them. The length of the CDR3 is 13 residues. Germline V CDR1 and CDR2: SEHNR, FQNEAQ (reference sequence). CDR3 DNA sequence: TGTGCCAGCAGCCTTAGCGGCCACTACGAGCAGTACTTC. Encoded protein: CASSLSGHYEQYF.

This clonotype was recorded at least ten times. The V and J genes are TRBV21-1 and TRBJ2-1; no check of the table's D call, TRBD1, against the DNA was made. TRBV21-1 is a pseudogene segment. The CDR3 sequence is 15 residues long. The DNA for the CDR3 is TGTGCCAGCACCCCTTTGGGGCCCTCCTACAATGAGCAGTTCTTC. It translates to CASTPLGPSYNEQFF.

Worth noting for this clonotype: A much larger clone lies one base from this, so it may be a read error. The gene calls are TRBV15 and TRBJ2-3; D may be TRBD1 (5 bases). CDR1 and CDR2 from the germline V gene are LNHNV and YYDKDF (reference sequence). The CDR3 spans 14 residues. The germline V and J ends were trimmed by 2 bases and 7 bases, with 13 bases remaining between them. This CDR3 is CATSRRGETYTQYF. In DNA form, the CDR3 reads TGTGCCACCAGCAGAAGGGGCGAGACATATACGCAGTATTTT.

This clonotype was counted at least ten times. The V and J genes are TRBV12-3 or TRBV12-4 and TRBJ1-1; D gene ambiguous. V dropped 1 base and J dropped 3 bases, with 6 bases sitting between them. CDR3 size: 13 residues. The CDR3 spells CASSLVPDTEAFF. In DNA form, the CDR3 reads TGTGCCAGCAGTTTAGTCCCAGACACTGAAGCTTTCTTT.

This chain links TRBV3-1 with TRBJ2-7; 8 bases are a match to TRBD2. The V gene's germline CDR1 is LGHDT and CDR2 YNNKEL (reference sequence). The ends lost 4 bases at V and 2 bases at J; junction bases unmatched: 13. The length of the CDR3 is 17 residues. The CDR3 bases are TGTGCCAGCAGCCCGATCATCGGGAGGGACCCCCCCTACGAGCAGTACTTC. Its translation is CASSPIIGRDPPYEQYF.

Many counts were recorded for this clonotype. CDR3 DNA sequence: TGCAGTGCTACGGACAGGGCCTATGGCTACACCTTC. Translated, it gives CSATDRAYGYTF. V and J are TRBV20-1 and TRBJ1-2; 8 nucleotides match TRBD1. V gave up 4 bases and J gave up 4 bases; unmatched junction bases: 2. This CDR3 has 12 residues. CDR1 DFQATT and CDR2 SNEGSKA come from the germline V gene (reference sequence).

This clonotype was found many times. The V gene is TRBV28, the J gene TRBJ1-5; D uncertain. Germline lookup yields CDR1 MDHEN and CDR2 SYDVKM. CDR3 length equals 15 residues. Trimming took off 2 bases at V and 0 bases at J, with 8 bases between the two ends. The CDR3, as DNA: TGTGCCAGCAGTTTAATGGGCAATAGCAATCAGCCCCAGCATTTT. Translating it yields CASSLMGNSNQPQHF.

This clonotype showed up many times. The chain employs TRBV28 and TRBJ2-1; possible D gene TRBD1, 7 bases. Germline CDR1 reads MDHEN; CDR2 reads SYDVKM. The ends were cut back, 4 bases at V and 0 bases at J, with 19 bases in the middle. This CDR3 spans 18 amino acids. This CDR3 is CASSSWTGGVSSYNEQFF. The CDR3 nucleotides are TGTGCCAGCAGTTCCTGGACAGGAGGGGTTTCCTCCTACAATGAGCAGTTCTTC.

At least ten counts were recorded for this clonotype. V usage is TRBV20-1 and J usage is TRBJ2-7; 9 positions match TRBD1. Losses at the gene ends were 1 base for V and 2 bases for J; bases not matched to a gene: 6. The CDR3 is 15 amino acids. The germline CDR1 and CDR2 sequences are DFQATT and SNEGSKA (reference sequence). The chain's CDR3 is CSARVPGQGPYEQYF. CDR3 sequence (DNA): TGCAGTGCTAGAGTCCCGGGACAGGGTCCCTACGAGCAGTACTTC.

In this sample, this clonotype turned up a few times. The chain joins TRBV7-8 to TRBJ2-5; 8 nucleotides align to TRBD2. Germline V lookup: CDR1 SGHVS, CDR2 FQNEAQ. Losses at the gene ends were 5 bases for V and 5 bases for J; bases not matched to a gene: 10. The CDR3 runs to 15 residues. CDR3 region: CASSRGAGGGETQYF. CDR3 DNA: TGTGCCAGCAGCCGAGGGGCGGGGGGCGGCGAGACCCAGTACTTC.

This clonotype was seen at least ten times. The genes are TRBV5-5 and TRBJ1-2; the D gene is possibly TRBD1 (6 bases). Germline V lookup: CDR1 SGHKS, CDR2 YYEKEE (reference sequence). This CDR3 contains 13 residues. The V gene lost 0 bases and the J gene lost 12 bases, with 15 bases spanning the gap. CDR3 residues: CASSLVRRGNDTF. Here the CDR3 DNA reads TGTGCCAGCAGCTTGGTGCGCAGGGGAAATGACACCTTC.

This clonotype was counted ten times or more. The rearrangement uses TRBV5-1 and TRBJ2-3; TRBD2 matches 7 bases. Germline CDR1 reads SGHRS; CDR2 reads YFSETQ. CDR3 length: 15 amino acids. The V segment lost 0 bases and the J segment 8 bases; nucleotides outside the gene matches: 9. CDR3 region: CASSLEAGKGSTQYF. CDR3 bases: TGCGCCAGCAGCTTGGAAGCGGGAAAAGGTAGTACGCAGTATTTT. Complete variable domain (other parts from reference TRBV5-1 and TRBJ2-3): KAGVTQTPRYLIKTRGQQVTLSCSPISGHRSVSWYQQTPGQGLQFLFEYFSETQRNKGNFPGRFSGRQFSNSRSEMNVSTLELGDSALYLCASSLEAGKGSTQYFGPGTRLTVL.

This clonotype has just a few counts. The chain is built from TRBV5-1 and TRBJ2-3, with 9 positions matching TRBD2. V lost 1 base and J lost 1; bases outside the gene matches: 7. Germline V gene lookup returns CDR1 SGHRS and CDR2 YFSETQ. The CDR3 contains 17 residues. The CDR3 sequence: CASSLPAAGGGTDTQYF. CDR3 in DNA: TGCGCCAGCAGCTTGCCCGCAGCGGGAGGTGGCACAGATACGCAGTATTTT.

The chain uses TRBV4-3 and TRBJ2-7; D is possibly TRBD2 (5 bases). The CDR3 extends over 14 amino acids. Germline V gives CDR1 LGHNA, CDR2 YSLEER. Trimming removed 1 base from V and 9 bases from J, with 16 bases in between. CDR3 bases: TGCGCCAGCAGCCAAGTGTCCCCGGGAAGGTGGCAGTACTTC. Residues: CASSQVSPGRWQYF.